This T cell receptor (beta chain) stems from a study of graft-versus-host responses after intestinal transplantation. Turning to the study itself: Induction with anti-thymocyte globulin, then tacrolimus and steroids for about 3 years, was given to all recipients. Findings of the study overall: Early post-transplant declines in HvG were associated with peak levels of circulating GvH clones.

This clone was found a few times. Its antigen remains unidentified. Only in-frame clones appear in the TCRdb table, and some are missing; sequencing was by immunoSEQ multiplex PCR. The sample records over 100,000 clones, approximately 95% being singletons. Germline CDR1 is KGHSH and CDR2 is LQKENI. The CDR3 loop spans 14 amino acids. Trimming took 0 bases from V and 2 from J, leaving 7 bases between them. The TCR comes from a human donor who received an intestinal transplant. The V gene is TRBV18, the J gene TRBJ1-2, with D hard to call. The sequences come from unstimulated CD4+ T cells sorted from spleen or lymph node cells, collected before intestinal transplant. The DNA for the CDR3 is TGTGCCAGCTCACCACCGTTCGGGAACTATGGCTACACCTTC. This gives the protein CASSPPFGNYGYTF.